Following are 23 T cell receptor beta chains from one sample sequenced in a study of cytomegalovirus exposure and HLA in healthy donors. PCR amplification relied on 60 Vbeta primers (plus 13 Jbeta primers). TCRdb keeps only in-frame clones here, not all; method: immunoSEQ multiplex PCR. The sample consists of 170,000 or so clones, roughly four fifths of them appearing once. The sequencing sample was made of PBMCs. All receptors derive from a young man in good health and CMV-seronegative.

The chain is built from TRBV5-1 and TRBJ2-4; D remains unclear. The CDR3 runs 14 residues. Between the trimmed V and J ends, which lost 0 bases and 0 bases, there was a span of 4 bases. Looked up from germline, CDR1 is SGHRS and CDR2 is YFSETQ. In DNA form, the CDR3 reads TGCGCCAGCAGCTTGGGCGTAGCCAAAAACATTCAGTACTTC. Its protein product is CASSLGVAKNIQYF.

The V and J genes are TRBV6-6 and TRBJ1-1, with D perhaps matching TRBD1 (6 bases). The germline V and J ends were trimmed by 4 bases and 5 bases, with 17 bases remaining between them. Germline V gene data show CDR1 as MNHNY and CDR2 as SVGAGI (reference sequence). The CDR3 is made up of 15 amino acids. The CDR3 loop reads CASSSPEGGRTEAFF. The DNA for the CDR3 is TGTGCCAGCAGTTCACCGGAGGGGGGGAGAACTGAAGCTTTCTTT.

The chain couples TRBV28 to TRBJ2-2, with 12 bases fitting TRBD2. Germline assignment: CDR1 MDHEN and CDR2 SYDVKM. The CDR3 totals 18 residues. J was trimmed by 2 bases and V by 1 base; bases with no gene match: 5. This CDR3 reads CASSLLGLAGINTGELFF. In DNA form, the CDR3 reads TGTGCCAGCAGTTTATTGGGACTAGCGGGCATTAACACCGGGGAGCTGTTTTTT.

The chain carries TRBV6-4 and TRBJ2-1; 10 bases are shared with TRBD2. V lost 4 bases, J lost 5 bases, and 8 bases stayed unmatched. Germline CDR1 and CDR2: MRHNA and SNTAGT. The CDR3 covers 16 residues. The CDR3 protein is CASSVGAGGPNNEQFF. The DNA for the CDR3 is TGTGCCAGCAGTGTAGGAGCGGGAGGGCCGAACAATGAGCAGTTCTTC.

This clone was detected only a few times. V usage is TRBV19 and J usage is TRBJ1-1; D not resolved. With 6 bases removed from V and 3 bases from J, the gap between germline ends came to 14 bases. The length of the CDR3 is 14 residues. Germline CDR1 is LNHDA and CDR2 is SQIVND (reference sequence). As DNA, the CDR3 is TGTGCCAGTAGACAGAAAAGGTGGTACACTGAAGCTTTCTTT. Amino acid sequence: CASRQKRWYTEAFF.

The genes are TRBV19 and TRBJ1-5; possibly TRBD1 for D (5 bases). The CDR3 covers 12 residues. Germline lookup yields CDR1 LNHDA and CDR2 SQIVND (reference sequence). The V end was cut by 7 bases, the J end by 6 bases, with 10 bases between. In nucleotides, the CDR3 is TGTGCCAGTACGGACAATACTCAGCCCCAGCATTTT. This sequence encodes CASTDNTQPQHF. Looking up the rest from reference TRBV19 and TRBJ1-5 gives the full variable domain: DGGITQSPKYLFRKEGQNVTLSCEQNLNHDAMYWYRQDPGQGLRLIYYSQIVNDFQKGDIAEGYSVSREKKESFPLTVTSAQKNPTAFYLCASTDNTQPQHFGDGTRLSIL.

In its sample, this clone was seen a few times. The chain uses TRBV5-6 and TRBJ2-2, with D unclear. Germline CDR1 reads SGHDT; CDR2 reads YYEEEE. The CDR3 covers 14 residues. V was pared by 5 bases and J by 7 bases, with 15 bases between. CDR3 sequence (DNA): TGTGCCAGCAGTTCCCTCGAGAGGATCGGGGAGCTGTTTTTT. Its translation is CASSSLERIGELFF.

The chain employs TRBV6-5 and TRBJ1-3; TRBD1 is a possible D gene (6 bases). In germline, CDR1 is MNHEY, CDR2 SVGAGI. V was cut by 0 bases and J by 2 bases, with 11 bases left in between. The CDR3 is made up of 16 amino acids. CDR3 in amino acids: CASSYSSGTTGNTIYF. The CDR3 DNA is TGTGCCAGCAGTTACTCCTCGGGGACAACTGGAAACACCATATATTTT.

This chain's CDR3 is CASLGGEYGYTF. CDR3 DNA: TGTGCCAGCCTCGGAGGGGAGTATGGCTACACCTTC. The V call is TRBV6-5, the J call TRBJ1-2; D is possibly TRBD1 (5 bases). The CDR3 extends over 12 amino acids. The V end was cut by 8 bases, the J end by 5 bases, with 12 bases between. Germline assignment: CDR1 MNHEY and CDR2 SVGAGI.

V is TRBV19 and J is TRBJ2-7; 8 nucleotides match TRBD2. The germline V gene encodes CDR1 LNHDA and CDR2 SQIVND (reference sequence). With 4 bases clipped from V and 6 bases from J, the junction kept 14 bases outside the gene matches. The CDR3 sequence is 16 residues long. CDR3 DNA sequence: TGTGCCAGTAGTACCCAAGGTGGACTAGCCGGAGGCGAGCAGTACTTC. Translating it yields CASSTQGGLAGGEQYF.

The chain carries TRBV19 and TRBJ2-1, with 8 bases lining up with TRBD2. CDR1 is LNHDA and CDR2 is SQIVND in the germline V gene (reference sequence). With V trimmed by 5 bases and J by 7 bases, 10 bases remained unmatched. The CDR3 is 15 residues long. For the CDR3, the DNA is TGTGCCAGTAGTGTAACTAGCGGCGATGTGAATGAGCAGTTCTTC. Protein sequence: CASSVTSGDVNEQFF.

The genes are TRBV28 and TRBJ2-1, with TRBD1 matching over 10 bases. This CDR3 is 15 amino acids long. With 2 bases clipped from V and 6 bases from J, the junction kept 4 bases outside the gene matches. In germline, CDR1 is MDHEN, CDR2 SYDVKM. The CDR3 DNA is TGTGCCAGCAGTTTAAGTGGACAGGGGGTCAATGAGCAGTTCTTC. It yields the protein CASSLSGQGVNEQFF.

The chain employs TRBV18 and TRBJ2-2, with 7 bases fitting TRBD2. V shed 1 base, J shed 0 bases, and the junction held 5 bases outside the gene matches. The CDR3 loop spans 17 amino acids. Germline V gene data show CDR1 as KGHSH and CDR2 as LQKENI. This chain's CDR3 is CASSPLTRGANTGELFF. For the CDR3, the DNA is TGTGCCAGCTCACCACTCACACGGGGGGCGAACACCGGGGAGCTGTTTTTT.

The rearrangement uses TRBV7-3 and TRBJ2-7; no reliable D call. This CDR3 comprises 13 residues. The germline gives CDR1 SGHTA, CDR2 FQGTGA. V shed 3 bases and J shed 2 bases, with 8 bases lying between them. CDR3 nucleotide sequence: TGTGCCAGCAGCTTCTTGACAACCTACGAGCAGTACTTC. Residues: CASSFLTTYEQYF.

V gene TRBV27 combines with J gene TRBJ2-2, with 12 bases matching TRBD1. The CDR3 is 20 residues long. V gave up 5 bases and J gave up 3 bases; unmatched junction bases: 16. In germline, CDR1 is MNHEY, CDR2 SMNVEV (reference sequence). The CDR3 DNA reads TGTGCCAGCAGTATTCTTTCCGGGACAGGGGGCGCAGTGGACACCGGGGAGCTGTTTTTT. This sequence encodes CASSILSGTGGAVDTGELFF.

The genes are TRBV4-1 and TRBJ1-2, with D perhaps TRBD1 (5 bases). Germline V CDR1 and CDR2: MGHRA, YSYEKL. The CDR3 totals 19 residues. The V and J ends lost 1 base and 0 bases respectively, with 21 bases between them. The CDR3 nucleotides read TGCGCCAGCAGCCAAGGGGAATCTTATGCGACAGATACTAACTATGGCTACACCTTC. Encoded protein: CASSQGESYATDTNYGYTF.

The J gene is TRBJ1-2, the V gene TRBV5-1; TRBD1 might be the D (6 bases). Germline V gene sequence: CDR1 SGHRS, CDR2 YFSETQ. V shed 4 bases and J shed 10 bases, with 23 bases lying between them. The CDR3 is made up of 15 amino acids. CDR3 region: CASSPSLGGRLDYTF. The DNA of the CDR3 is TGCGCCAGCAGCCCTTCTCTCGGGGGGCGACTTGACTACACCTTC.

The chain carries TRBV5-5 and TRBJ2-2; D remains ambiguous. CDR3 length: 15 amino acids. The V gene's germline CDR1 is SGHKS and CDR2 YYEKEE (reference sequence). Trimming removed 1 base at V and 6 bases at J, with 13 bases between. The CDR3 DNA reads TGTGCCAGCAGCTTGCCGACATCCTACCCCGGGGAGCTGTTTTTT. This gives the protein CASSLPTSYPGELFF.

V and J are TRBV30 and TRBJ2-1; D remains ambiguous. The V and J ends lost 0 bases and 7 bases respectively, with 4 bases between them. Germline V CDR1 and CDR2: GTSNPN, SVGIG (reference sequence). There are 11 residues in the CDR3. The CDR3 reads CAWSVLNEQFF. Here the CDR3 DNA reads TGTGCCTGGAGTGTATTAAATGAGCAGTTCTTC.

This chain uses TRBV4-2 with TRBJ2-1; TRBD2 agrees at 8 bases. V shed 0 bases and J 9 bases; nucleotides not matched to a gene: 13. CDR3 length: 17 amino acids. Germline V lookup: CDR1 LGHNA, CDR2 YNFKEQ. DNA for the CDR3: TGTGCCAGCAGCCAAGAAGGCGGGAGGCCCCCTACGGGTGAGCAGTTCTTC. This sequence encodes CASSQEGGRPPTGEQFF.

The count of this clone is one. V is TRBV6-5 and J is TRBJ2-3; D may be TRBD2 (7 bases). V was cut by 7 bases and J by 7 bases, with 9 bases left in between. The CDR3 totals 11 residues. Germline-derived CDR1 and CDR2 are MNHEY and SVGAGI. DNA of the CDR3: TGTGCCAGCAAGGGGGGGAATACGCAGTATTTT. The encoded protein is CASKGGNTQYF.

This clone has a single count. CDR3 region: CASSYSGLAGTDTQYF. DNA of the CDR3: TGTGCCAGCAGTTACTCAGGACTAGCAGGCACAGATACGCAGTATTTT. The chain is built from TRBV6-5 and TRBJ2-3; 8 bases align to TRBD2. Looked up from germline, CDR1 is MNHEY and CDR2 is SVGAGI. Trimming at V came to 0 bases and at J to 1 base, leaving 3 bases not matched to a gene. CDR3 size: 16 residues.

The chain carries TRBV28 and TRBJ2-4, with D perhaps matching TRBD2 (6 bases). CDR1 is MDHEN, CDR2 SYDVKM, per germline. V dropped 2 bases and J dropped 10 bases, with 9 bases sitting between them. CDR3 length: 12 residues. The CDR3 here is CASSLTSRIQYF. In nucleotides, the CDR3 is TGTGCCAGCAGTTTAACTAGCCGTATTCAGTACTTC.